The 26 T cell receptor beta chains below were found in one sample sequenced in a study of blood T cell repertoires in COVID-19. The repertoire was sequenced with immunoSEQ multiplex PCR; TCRdb's copy has only in-frame clones and lacks some. Among 75,000 to 95,000 clones, approximately 89% were seen once, and the ten largest hold 5.8%. Material: peripheral blood. The receptors derive from a middle-aged man with active COVID-19.

The rearrangement joins TRBV27 to TRBJ2-4; 8 bases fit TRBD1. Trimming removed 6 bases from V and 7 bases from J; junction bases left unmatched: 11. The CDR3 loop spans 15 amino acids. Germline V gene data show CDR1 as MNHEY and CDR2 as SMNVEV (reference sequence). CDR3 sequence (DNA): TGTGCCAGCAGCTCCACCTCAGGGGGCTACAACATTCAGTACTTC. Amino acid sequence: CASSSTSGGYNIQYF.

V is TRBV27 and J is TRBJ1-1; 7 bases are shared with TRBD1. V was pared by 3 bases and J by 7 bases, with 8 bases of the junction left unmatched. CDR1 is MNHEY and CDR2 is SMNVEV in the germline V gene (reference sequence). This CDR3 is 14 amino acids long. The CDR3 spells CASSFTGVRGEAFF. The CDR3 bases are TGTGCCAGCAGTTTCACAGGGGTAAGGGGTGAAGCTTTCTTT.

The chain employs TRBV5-6 and TRBJ2-2, with D possibly TRBD1 on 6 matching bases. Germline CDR1 SGHDT, CDR2 YYEEEE. There are 18 residues in the CDR3. V shed 0 bases and J shed 4 bases, with 19 bases lying between them. CDR3 DNA: TGTGCCAGCAGCTTGGGGACCTACAGGGCTCGTGGCACCGGGGAGCTGTTTTTT. This translates into CASSLGTYRARGTGELFF.

This clone was picked up one time. The CDR3: CASSQILDSTNEKLFF. In DNA, the CDR3 is TGCGCCAGCAGCCAGATTCTGGACTCAACTAATGAAAAACTGTTTTTT. J is TRBJ1-4 and V is TRBV4-3; D unclear. Germline CDR1 LGHNA, CDR2 YSLEER. Trimming left V 3 bases short and J 0 bases short, with 11 bases between. The CDR3 has 16 residues.

Only a few counts were recorded for this clone. V is TRBV9 and J is TRBJ2-3; 8 bases are a match to TRBD2. This CDR3 is built from 18 residues. CDR1 and CDR2 (germline): SGDLS, YYNGEE. The ends lost 4 bases at V and 4 bases at J; junction bases unmatched: 17. The CDR3 sequence: CASSPGDRTSQSADTQYF. CDR3 DNA sequence: TGTGCCAGCAGCCCTGGCGACCGGACTAGCCAGAGTGCAGATACGCAGTATTTT.

This clone has a handful of counts. The gene calls are TRBV18 and TRBJ1-2; 9 bases match TRBD1. Germline lookup yields CDR1 KGHSH and CDR2 LQKENI. J gave up 1 base and V 5 bases, and 5 bases lay outside the gene matches. This CDR3 is 15 amino acids long. The CDR3 here is CASSIDRGVNYGYTF. In DNA form, the CDR3 reads TGTGCCAGCTCAATCGACAGGGGGGTTAACTATGGCTACACCTTC.

The chain links TRBV7-2 to TRBJ2-4; 12 positions agree with TRBD2. The V segment lost 5 bases and the J segment 3 bases; nucleotides outside the gene matches: 5. This CDR3 comprises 16 residues. Germline values: CDR1 SGHTA, CDR2 FQGNSA. The CDR3 DNA reads as TGTGCCAGCAGCCTTCGGACTAGCGGGATCAAAAACATTCAGTACTTC. Its translation: CASSLRTSGIKNIQYF.

The chain joins TRBV6-4 to TRBJ1-2; perhaps TRBD1 as D (6 bases). Trimming took 6 bases from V and 1 from J, leaving 15 bases between them. The germline CDR1 and CDR2 sequences are MRHNA and SNTAGT. The CDR3 covers 15 residues. The CDR3 DNA follows: TGTGCCAGCAGCCTATCAGAGGGGGATAACTATGGCTACACCTTC. This encodes CASSLSEGDNYGYTF.

CDR3 in amino acids: CASSEAPGQGIGANEKLFF. In nucleotides, the CDR3 is TGTGCCAGCAGTGAAGCCCCGGGACAGGGAATCGGGGCGAACGAAAAACTGTTTTTT. The V and J genes are TRBV6-1 and TRBJ1-4; 9 bases are shared with TRBD1. Per germline, CDR1 MNHNS and CDR2 SASEGT. The CDR3 covers 19 residues. V lost 0 bases, J lost 8 bases, and 16 bases stayed unmatched.

The V call is TRBV30, the J call TRBJ2-3; D may be TRBD1 (5 bases). With 5 bases removed from V and 4 bases from J, the gap between germline ends came to 19 bases. The CDR3 is made up of 15 amino acids. Germline V gives CDR1 GTSNPN, CDR2 SVGIG (reference sequence). CDR3 in DNA: TGTGCCTGGGGGCGAGGACAAATCTCCCCAGATACGCAGTATTTT. This encodes CAWGRGQISPDTQYF.

This chain links TRBV5-6 with TRBJ2-7; a weak D match, TRBD2 (6 bases). Trimming shortened V by 4 bases and J by 7 bases, and 24 bases separated the two germline ends. The CDR3 totals 16 residues. The germline CDR1 and CDR2 sequences are SGHDT and YYEEEE. CDR3 protein: CASSRPPAGKLGEQYF. Here the CDR3 DNA reads TGTGCCAGCAGCAGACCCCCCGCGGGGAAGTTAGGGGAGCAGTACTTC.

V and J are TRBV3-1 (or the pseudogene TRBV3-2) and TRBJ1-6, with D hard to call. Germline V gene lookup returns CDR1 LGHDT and CDR2 YNNKEL (reference sequence). V lost 3 bases to trimming and J lost 7 bases, with 16 bases between them. CDR3 length equals 16 residues. The CDR3 sequence is CASSHYGGFTNSPLHF. DNA of the CDR3: TGTGCCAGCAGCCATTACGGAGGGTTTACGAATTCACCCCTCCACTTT.

This chain joins TRBV10-3 and TRBJ1-5; possible D gene TRBD1, 6 bases. The CDR3 has 15 residues. Trimming took 11 bases from V and 0 from J, leaving 17 bases between them. Per germline, CDR1 ENHRY and CDR2 SYGVKD. The CDR3 DNA follows: TGTGCCTCGCAAGCAGGGGTTGGTAGCAATCAGCCCCAGCATTTT. Protein sequence: CASQAGVGSNQPQHF.

The V gene is TRBV29-1, the J gene TRBJ2-7; possibly TRBD1 for D (6 bases). Trimming pared 3 bases from V and 0 bases from J, leaving 9 bases between. The CDR3 loop spans 13 amino acids. Germline assignment: CDR1 SQVTM and CDR2 ANQGSEA. CDR3 coding DNA: TGCAGCGTTGAGCCGGACAGCTCCTACGAGCAGTACTTC. Its protein is CSVEPDSSYEQYF.

The J gene is TRBJ2-5, the V gene TRBV18; 8 nucleotides agree with TRBD2. The germline CDR1 and CDR2 sequences are KGHSH and LQKENI. The trim removed 6 bases at V and 1 base at J, leaving 7 bases unmatched. This CDR3 has 15 amino acids. For the CDR3, the DNA is TGTGCCAGCTCGATGGGGCTAGCGGGCCAAGAGACCCAGTACTTC. It encodes CASSMGLAGQETQYF.

V and J are TRBV4-2 and TRBJ2-1; 9 bases agree with TRBD2. The CDR3 runs 15 residues. CDR1 LGHNA and CDR2 YNFKEQ come from the germline V gene. The J segment lost 1 base and the V segment lost 3 bases, leaving 1 base of the junction unmatched. The DNA of the CDR3 is TGTGCCAGCAGCCAGACTAGCGGATCCTACAATGAGCAGTTCTTC. Protein: CASSQTSGSYNEQFF.

The V gene is TRBV19, the J gene TRBJ2-3, with 14 bases matching TRBD2. The V segment lost 4 bases and the J segment 5 bases; nucleotides outside the gene matches: 8. The germline V gene encodes CDR1 LNHDA and CDR2 SQIVND (reference sequence). The CDR3 runs 17 residues. The CDR3 reads CASSTRTSGRSIDTQYF. CDR3 coding DNA: TGTGCCAGTAGTACCCGGACTAGCGGGAGGTCGATAGATACGCAGTATTTT. The variable domain in full, with the rest retrieved from reference TRBV19 and TRBJ2-3, is DGGITQSPKYLFRKEGQNVTLSCEQNLNHDAMYWYRQDPGQGLRLIYYSQIVNDFQKGDIAEGYSVSREKKESFPLTVTSAQKNPTAFYLCASSTRTSGRSIDTQYFGPGTRLTVL.

This chain connects TRBV27 to TRBJ2-1; 8 bases are a match to TRBD2. The V and J ends lost 6 bases and 4 bases, in that order; junction bases with no gene match: 2. This CDR3 has 13 residues. Germline CDR1 reads MNHEY; CDR2 reads SMNVEV (reference sequence). The CDR3 loop reads CASRRGAYNEQFF. CDR3 DNA sequence: TGTGCCAGCAGGCGGGGGGCTTACAATGAGCAGTTCTTC.

The chain links TRBV19 to TRBJ1-1, with 7 bases lining up with TRBD1. V dropped 10 bases and J dropped 3; count of bases not matched to a gene: 11. There are 14 residues in the CDR3. Germline V gene data show CDR1 as LNHDA and CDR2 as SQIVND (reference sequence). In DNA, the CDR3 is TGTGCCACACTCCGAGGGGGCGGGGACACTGAAGCTTTCTTT. It translates to CATLRGGGDTEAFF.

V usage is TRBV5-1 and J usage is TRBJ2-7; the D gene is possibly TRBD2 (6 bases). The CDR3 length is 16 residues. V lost 5 bases to trimming and J lost 3 bases, with 21 bases between them. The V gene's germline CDR1 is SGHRS and CDR2 YFSETQ. This chain's CDR3 is CASRDTRRGPNYEQYF. CDR3 in DNA: TGCGCCAGCAGAGATACGCGGAGGGGTCCTAACTACGAGCAGTACTTC.

The V gene is TRBV7-8, the J gene TRBJ2-7; D gene uncertain. The germline CDR1 and CDR2 sequences are SGHVS and FQNEAQ. Trimming took off 5 bases at V and 3 bases at J, with 11 bases between the two ends. This CDR3 has 13 amino acids. CDR3 bases: TGTGCCAGCAGCCGCTTCGGCGGCTACGAGCAGTACTTC. Protein sequence: CASSRFGGYEQYF.

V and J are TRBV2 and TRBJ1-5; D perhaps matches TRBD1 (5 bases). Germline values: CDR1 SNHLY, CDR2 FYNNEI. The V gene lost 6 bases and the J gene lost 4 bases, with 7 bases spanning the gap. The CDR3 covers 12 residues. The CDR3 DNA reads TGTGCCAGCAGCGGGGGAAATCAGCCCCAGCATTTT. Its protein product is CASSGGNQPQHF.

J is TRBJ1-1 and V is TRBV5-1, with 10 nucleotides matching TRBD1. CDR1 SGHRS and CDR2 YFSETQ come from the germline V gene. The CDR3 consists of 15 residues. The V gene end was trimmed by 0 bases and the J gene end by 4 bases; junction bases not matched to a gene: 3. The CDR3 region has the DNA TGCGCCAGCAGCTTGGGGCGACAGGGGGCCACTGAAGCTTTCTTT. It specifies CASSLGRQGATEAFF.

The chain recombines TRBV18 with TRBJ2-7; 7 positions agree with TRBD1. The trim removed 4 bases at V and 6 bases at J, leaving 6 bases unmatched. CDR1 and CDR2 from the germline V gene are KGHSH and LQKENI. The CDR3 has 13 residues. As DNA, the CDR3 is TGTGCCAGCTCACGAGACAGGGACAGCGAGCAGTACTTC. This codes for CASSRDRDSEQYF.

This chain joins TRBV5-1 and TRBJ2-7; D possibly corresponds to TRBD2 (6 bases). The germline V and J ends were trimmed by 4 bases and 4 bases, with 12 bases remaining between them. Germline-derived CDR1 and CDR2 are SGHRS and YFSETQ. CDR3 length: 13 residues. The CDR3 bases are TGCGCCAGCAGCGCGGGGAAGGGTTACGAGCAGTACTTC. As protein: CASSAGKGYEQYF.

This chain joins TRBV5-6 and TRBJ2-3; D may be TRBD2 (6 bases). V dropped 1 base and J dropped 1 base, with 13 bases sitting between them. This CDR3 region has 16 residues. Germline CDR1 is SGHDT and CDR2 is YYEEEE. The CDR3 coding sequence is TGTGCCAGCAGCTTGTGGGGCGGGGCCCGCACAGATACGCAGTATTTT. Amino acids: CASSLWGGARTDTQYF.